This T cell receptor (beta chain) was sequenced for a study of CD4+ T cells in melanoma. Whole-study findings and limits: Reportedly, melanoma neoantigen-specific CD4+ T cells showed varied differentiation states. CD8+ T cell, macrophage and B cell function reportedly correlated with neoantigen-specific CD4+ T cells.

The germline V gene encodes CDR1 DFQATT and CDR2 SNEGSKA (reference sequence). Trimming took off 6 bases at V and 4 bases at J, with 9 bases between the two ends. This CDR3 has 11 residues. The table came from immunoSEQ multiplex PCR; TCRdb's copy has only in-frame clones and leaves some out. The profile shows some 19,000 clones, around 80% of them singletons. As for this clone: The antigen remains unidentified.

The chain carries TRBV20-1 and TRBJ2-5, with D hard to call. The origin of this receptor is a human donor with melanoma. CDR3 protein: CSARRGETQYF. The CDR3 coding sequence is TGCAGTGCCCGACGAGGAGAGACCCAGTACTTC.